The clone carrying this TCR beta chain was counted a single time. V was clipped by 3 bases and J by 4 bases, with 15 bases between them. Germline V lookup: CDR1 MGHRA, CDR2 YSYEKL. The CDR3 totals 15 residues. Using immunoSEQ multiplex PCR, the repertoire was profiled, and TCRdb retains in-frame clones only, with some absent. The sample has approximately 140,000 clones, around 94% seen once. This sample is drawn from a study of control samples from healthy donors and cancer patients. The TCR originated in a man in his forties in good health. The chain employs TRBV4-1 and TRBJ1-1, with TRBD1 as a possible D gene (5 bases). The sequenced sample consisted of blood. CDR3 sequence: CASSQGGVVSTEAFF. As DNA, the CDR3 is TGCGCCAGCAGCCAGGGGGGGGTTGTGAGCACTGAAGCTTTCTTT.